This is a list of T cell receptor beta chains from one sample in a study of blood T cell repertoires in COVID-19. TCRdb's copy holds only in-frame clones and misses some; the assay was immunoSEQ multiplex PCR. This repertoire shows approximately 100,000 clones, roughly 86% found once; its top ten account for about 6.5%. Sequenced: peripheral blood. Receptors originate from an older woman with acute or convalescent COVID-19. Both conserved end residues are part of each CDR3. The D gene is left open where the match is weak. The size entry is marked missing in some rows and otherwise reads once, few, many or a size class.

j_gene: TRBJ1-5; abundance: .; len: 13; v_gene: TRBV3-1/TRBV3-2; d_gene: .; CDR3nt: TGTGCCAGCAGCCAAGGGGCTAATCAGCCCCAGCATTTT; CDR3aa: CASSQGANQPQHF
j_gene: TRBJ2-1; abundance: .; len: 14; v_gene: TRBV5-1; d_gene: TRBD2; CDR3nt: TGCGCCAGCCGAACTAGCGGGACCTACAATGAGCAGTTCTTC; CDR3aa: CASRTSGTYNEQFF
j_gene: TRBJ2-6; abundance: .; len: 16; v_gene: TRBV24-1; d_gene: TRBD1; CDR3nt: TGTGCCACCAGTGGGGACAGGAGCTCTGGGGCCAACGTCCTGACTTTC; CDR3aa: CATSGDRSSGANVLTF
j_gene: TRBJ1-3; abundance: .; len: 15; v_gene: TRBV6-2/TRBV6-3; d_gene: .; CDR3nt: TGTGCCAGCAGTTACTCACAGGTGGCTGGAAACACCATATATTTT; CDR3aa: CASSYSQVAGNTIYF
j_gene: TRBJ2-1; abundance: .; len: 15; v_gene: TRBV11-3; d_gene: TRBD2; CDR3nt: TGTGCCAGCAGCTCAGGACTAGCGGGCTACAATGAGCAGTTCTTC; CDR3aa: CASSSGLAGYNEQFF
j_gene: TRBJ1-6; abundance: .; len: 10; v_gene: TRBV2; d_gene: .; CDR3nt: TGTGCCAGCAGAATTCAACCCCTCCACTTT; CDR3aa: CASRIQPLHF
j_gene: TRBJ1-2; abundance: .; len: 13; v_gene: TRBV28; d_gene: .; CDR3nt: TGTGCCACTCACGCTCAGGGGCCCTATGGCTACACCTTC; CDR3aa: CATHAQGPYGYTF
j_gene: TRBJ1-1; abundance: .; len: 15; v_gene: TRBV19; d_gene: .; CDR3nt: TGTGCCAGTAGACCTCAACAGGCAATTCTGTCCGAAGCTTTCTTT; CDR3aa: CASRPQQAILSEAFF
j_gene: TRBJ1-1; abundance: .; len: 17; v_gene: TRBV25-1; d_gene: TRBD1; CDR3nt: TGTGCCAGCAGCTTCTCCCGGACAGGGGCGGTGAACACTGAAGCTTTCTTT; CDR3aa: CASSFSRTGAVNTEAFF
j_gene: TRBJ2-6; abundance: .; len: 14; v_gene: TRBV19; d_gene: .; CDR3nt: TGTGCCAGTAGTATTGGAGGTGGGGCCAACGTCCTGACTTTC; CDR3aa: CASSIGGGANVLTF
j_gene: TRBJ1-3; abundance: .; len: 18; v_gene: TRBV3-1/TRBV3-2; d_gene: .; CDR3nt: TGTGCCAGCAGCCAACGAAGGGGTGGGCAGACGACTGGAAACACCATATATTTT; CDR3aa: CASSQRRGGQTTGNTIYF
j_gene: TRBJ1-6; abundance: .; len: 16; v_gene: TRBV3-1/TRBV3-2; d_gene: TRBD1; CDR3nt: TGTGCCAGCAGCCAGGGGACAGGGTTTGAAAGTTCACCCCTCCACTTT; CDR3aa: CASSQGTGFESSPLHF
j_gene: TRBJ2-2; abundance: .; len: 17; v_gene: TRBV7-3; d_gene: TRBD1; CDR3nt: TGTGCCAGCAGCTTAGGCTCAGGGGGCTGGAACACCGGGGAGCTGTTTTTT; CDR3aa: CASSLGSGGWNTGELFF
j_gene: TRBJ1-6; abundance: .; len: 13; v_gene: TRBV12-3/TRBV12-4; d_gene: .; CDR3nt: TGTGCCAGCAGACAGGATTATAATTCACCCCTCCACTTT; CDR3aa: CASRQDYNSPLHF
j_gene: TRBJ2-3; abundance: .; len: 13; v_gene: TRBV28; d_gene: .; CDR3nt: TGTGCCAGCATCGGGGGAAACACAGATACGCAGTATTTT; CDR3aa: CASIGGNTDTQYF
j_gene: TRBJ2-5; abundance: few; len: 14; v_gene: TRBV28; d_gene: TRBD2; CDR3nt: TGTGCCACTGATCGGGGGGGGGCGTTGGAGACCCAGTACTTC; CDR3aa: CATDRGGALETQYF
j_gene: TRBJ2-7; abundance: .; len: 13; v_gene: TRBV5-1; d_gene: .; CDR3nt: TGCGCCAGCAGCTGGAGGGACGCTTACGAGCAGTACTTC; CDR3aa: CASSWRDAYEQYF
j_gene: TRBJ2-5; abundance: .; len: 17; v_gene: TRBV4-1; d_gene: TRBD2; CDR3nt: TGCGCCAGCAGCCAAGACCCCCCGGGACTACTTCAAGAGACCCAGTACTTC; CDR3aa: CASSQDPPGLLQETQYF
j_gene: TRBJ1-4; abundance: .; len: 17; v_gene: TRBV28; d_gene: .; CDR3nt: TGTGCCAGCAGTCCCGGAGGTTGGGGTAAGAGAAGGGAAAAACTGTTTTTT; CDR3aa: CASSPGGWGKRREKLFF
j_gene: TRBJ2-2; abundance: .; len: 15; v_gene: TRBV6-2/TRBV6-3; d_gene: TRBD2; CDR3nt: TGTGCCAGCAGTTACGGGACTACTAACACCGGGGAGCTGTTTTTT; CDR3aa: CASSYGTTNTGELFF
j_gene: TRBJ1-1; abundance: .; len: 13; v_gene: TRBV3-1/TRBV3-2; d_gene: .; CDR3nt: TGTGCCAGCAGCCAGGGGGGGCACACTGAAGCTTTCTTT; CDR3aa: CASSQGGHTEAFF
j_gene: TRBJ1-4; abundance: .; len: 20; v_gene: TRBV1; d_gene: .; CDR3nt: TGCACCAGCAGCCCCCTTTATCCAGGCCGATTGAAAGTACTTAATGAAAAACTGTTTTTT; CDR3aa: CTSSPLYPGRLKVLNEKLFF
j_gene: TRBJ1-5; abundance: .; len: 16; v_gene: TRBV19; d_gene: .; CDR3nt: TGTGCCAGTAGTATAGGAGGTCCCCCCGTTAATCAGCCCCAGCATTTT; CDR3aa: CASSIGGPPVNQPQHF
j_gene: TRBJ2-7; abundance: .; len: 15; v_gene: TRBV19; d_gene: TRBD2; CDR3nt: TGTGCCAGTAGTATCGGAGCGGGAGGGCAGAACGAGCAGTACTTC; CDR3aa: CASSIGAGGQNEQYF
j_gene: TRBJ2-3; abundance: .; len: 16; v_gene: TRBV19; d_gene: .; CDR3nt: TGTGCCAGTAGTACCTACAGAAAGTCTAGCACAGATACGCAGTATTTT; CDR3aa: CASSTYRKSSTDTQYF
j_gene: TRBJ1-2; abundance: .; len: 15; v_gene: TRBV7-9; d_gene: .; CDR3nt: TGTGCCAGCAGCCCGCTTGAGGGTGGGTTCTATGGCTACACCTTC; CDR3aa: CASSPLEGGFYGYTF
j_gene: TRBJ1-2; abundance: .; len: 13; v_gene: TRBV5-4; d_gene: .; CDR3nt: TGTGCCAGCAGCTTGTCAGGGAACTATGGCTACACCTTC; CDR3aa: CASSLSGNYGYTF
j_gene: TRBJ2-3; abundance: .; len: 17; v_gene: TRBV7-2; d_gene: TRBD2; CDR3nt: TGTGCCAGCAGCTTGACCCTCCGGGAGGGCCTCACAGATACGCAGTATTTT; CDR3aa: CASSLTLREGLTDTQYF
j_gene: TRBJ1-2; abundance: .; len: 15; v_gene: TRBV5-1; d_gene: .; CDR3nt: TGCGCCAGCAGCCCCCAGGTAGACATCCACTATGGCTACACCTTC; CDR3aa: CASSPQVDIHYGYTF
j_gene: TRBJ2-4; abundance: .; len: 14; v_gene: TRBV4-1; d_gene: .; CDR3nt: TGCGCCAGCAGCCAATCCTTAGGGGCTGGCATTCAGTACTTC; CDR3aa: CASSQSLGAGIQYF
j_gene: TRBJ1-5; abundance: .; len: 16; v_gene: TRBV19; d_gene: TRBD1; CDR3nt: TGTGCCAGTAGTATAAGGACAGGGGATAGCAATCAGCCCCAGCATTTT; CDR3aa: CASSIRTGDSNQPQHF
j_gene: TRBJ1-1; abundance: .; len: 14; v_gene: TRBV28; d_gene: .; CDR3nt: TGTGCCAGCAGTTTATTCCGGACAAACACTGAAGCTTTCTTT; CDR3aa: CASSLFRTNTEAFF
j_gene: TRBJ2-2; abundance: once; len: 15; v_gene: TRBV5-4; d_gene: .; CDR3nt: TGTGCCAGCAGCTTATACCAGGGGAGCACCGGGGAGCTGTTTTTT; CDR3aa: CASSLYQGSTGELFF
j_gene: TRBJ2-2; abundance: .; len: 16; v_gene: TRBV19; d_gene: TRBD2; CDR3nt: TGTGCCAGTGGGGGGGAGGCGGCGACGAACACCGGGGAGCTGTTTTTT; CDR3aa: CASGGEAATNTGELFF
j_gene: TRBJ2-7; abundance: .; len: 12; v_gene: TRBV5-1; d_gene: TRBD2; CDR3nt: TGCGCCAGCAGACATGGCGGGGGCGAGCAGTACTTC; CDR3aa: CASRHGGGEQYF
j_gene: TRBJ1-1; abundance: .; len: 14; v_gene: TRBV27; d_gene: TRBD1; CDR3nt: TGTGCCAGCAGTTTAGAGGGACAGGGTGATTCGGCTTTCTTT; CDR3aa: CASSLEGQGDSAFF
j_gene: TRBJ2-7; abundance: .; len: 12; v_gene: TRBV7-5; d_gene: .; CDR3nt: TGTGCCAGAAGCTTAGGCTGGACAGGGGGAGCTTTC; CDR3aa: CARSLGWTGGAF
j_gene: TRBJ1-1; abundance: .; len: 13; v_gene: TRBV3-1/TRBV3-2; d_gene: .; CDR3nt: TGTGCCAGCAGCGTGAGGCTTAACACTGAAGCTTTCTTT; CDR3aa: CASSVRLNTEAFF
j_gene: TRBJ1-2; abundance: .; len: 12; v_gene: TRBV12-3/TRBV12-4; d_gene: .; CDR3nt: TGTGCCAGCAGTTTAGGGTTGAGGGGCTACACCTTC; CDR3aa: CASSLGLRGYTF
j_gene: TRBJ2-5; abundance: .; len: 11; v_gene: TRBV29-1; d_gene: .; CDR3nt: TGCAGCGGGGGGGCTGGAGAGACCCAGTACTTC; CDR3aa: CSGGAGETQYF
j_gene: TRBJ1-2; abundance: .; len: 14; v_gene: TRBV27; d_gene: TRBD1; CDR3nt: TGTGCCAGCAAACGTACAGGGGGGATCTATGGCTACACCTTC; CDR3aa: CASKRTGGIYGYTF
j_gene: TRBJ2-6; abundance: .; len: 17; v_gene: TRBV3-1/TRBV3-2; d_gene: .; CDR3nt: TGTGCCAGCAGCCGGGGGCCTGGATCCTCTGGGGCCAACGTCCTGACTTTC; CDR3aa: CASSRGPGSSGANVLTF
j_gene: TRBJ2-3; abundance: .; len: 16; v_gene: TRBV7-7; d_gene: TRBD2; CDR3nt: TGTGCTAGCAGCTCGGGACTAGCGGGAGGCGCAGATACGCAGTATTTT; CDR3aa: CASSSGLAGGADTQYF
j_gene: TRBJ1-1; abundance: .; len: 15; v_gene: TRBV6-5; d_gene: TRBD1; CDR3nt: TGTGCCAGCAAGTCAGGGGGCGAACGGAACACTGAAGCTTTCTTT; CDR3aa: CASKSGGERNTEAFF
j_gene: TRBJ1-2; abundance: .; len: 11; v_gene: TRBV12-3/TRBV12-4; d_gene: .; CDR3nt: TGTGCCAGCAGTTTTGGCTCCCTTTACACCTTC; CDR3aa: CASSFGSLYTF
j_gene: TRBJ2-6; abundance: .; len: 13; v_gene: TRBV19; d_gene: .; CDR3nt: TGTGCCAGCAGGGAAGGTGGGGCCAACGTCCTGACTTTC; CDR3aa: CASREGGANVLTF